This T cell receptor (beta chain) was recorded in a study of OX40 agonist ivuxolimab in advanced cancers. Turning to the study itself: Checkpoint inhibitors had been given previously to 40% of patients. General study findings and limits: Not determined was the antigen specificity of the expanded peripheral T cells.

Worth noting for this clone: Its antigen is unknown.

Produced via immunoSEQ multiplex PCR; TCRdb's table is partial and in-frame only. The sample lists 35,000 or so clones, approximately 79% occurring once. Germline V lookup: CDR1 SGHRS, CDR2 YFSETQ. Trimming cost V 4 bases and J 0 bases, with 11 bases left between them. There are 15 residues in the CDR3. This chain uses TRBV5-1 with TRBJ1-3; D remains unclear. This TCR derives from an adult with an advanced solid tumor such as melanoma, head and neck, liver or kidney cancer. The specimen comprised CD4+ or CD8+ T cells sorted from blood, sampled in a trial of the OX40 agonist ivuxolimab. The CDR3 DNA is TGCGCCAGCAGCGTCTCATACAGCTCTGGAAACACCATATATTTT. It specifies CASSVSYSSGNTIYF.